This entry concerns a single T cell receptor beta chain. Its target is unknown. This sample was included in a study of T cells after yellow fever vaccination. Across the whole study: SMART-Seq v4 Ultra Low Input handled preparation of low-cell-number fractions.

TCRdb called the 5' RACE reads again in MiXCR, with one record for every CDR3 protein. Among hundreds of thousands of distinct CDR3 sequences listed, around 4% were seen once. Study-wide results and limits: The study re-detected most primary-vaccination clones after the booster (approximately 97% CD4, roughly 90% CD8). Peak timing came faster in the weaker secondary response, day 5 versus 15.

Germline CDR1 SGHNT, CDR2 YYREEE (reference sequence). This CDR3 spans 16 amino acids. The V gene lost 0 bases and the J gene lost 0 bases, with 11 bases spanning the gap. This material consisted of PBMCs, taken on the day of the yellow fever booster vaccination. This receptor was taken from a man between 18 and 29 years old who received the YFV17D yellow fever vaccine. The chain employs TRBV5-4 and TRBJ2-3; D unclear. The CDR3 nucleotides read TGTGCCAGCAGCTTGGCTGCAAGGCGCAGCACAGATACGCAGTATTTT. It codes for CASSLAARRSTDTQYF.